One sample yielded the 29 T cell receptor beta chains listed below, sequenced in a study of brain T cells in children with intractable seizures. This table comes from immunoSEQ multiplex PCR, and its TCRdb copy is limited to in-frame clones, with some not included. The data contain around 80,000 clones, under 95% of them seen just once; the ten biggest clones take up roughly a quarter. The specimen was peripheral blood, collected at surgery. These receptors all come from a girl aged 2-9 years with Rasmussen encephalitis and intractable seizures.

The chain carries TRBV6-4 and TRBJ2-1; D is unresolved. Per germline, CDR1 MRHNA and CDR2 SNTAGT. The CDR3 has 13 residues. V dropped 2 bases and J dropped 6 bases, with 8 bases sitting between them. The CDR3 DNA is TGTGCCAGCAGTGACAGGGCGAGCAATGAGCAGTTCTTC. Its protein is CASSDRASNEQFF.

The V and J genes are TRBV29-1 and TRBJ1-1; D gene ambiguous. Germline V CDR1 and CDR2: SQVTM, ANQGSEA. This CDR3 region has 14 residues. Trimming took off 2 bases at V and 1 base at J, with 11 bases between the two ends. The CDR3 loop reads CSVEYRGTNTEAFF. The CDR3 coding sequence is TGCAGCGTTGAATACCGGGGAACGAACACTGAAGCTTTCTTT. Filled out from reference TRBV29-1 and TRBJ1-1, the complete variable domain reads SAVISQKPSRDICQRGTSLTIQCQVDSQVTMMFWYRQQPGQSLTLIATANQGSEATYESGFVIDKFPISRPNLTFSTLTVSNMSPEDSSIYLCSVEYRGTNTEAFFGQGTRLTVV.

The CDR3 protein is CASSPPGGRVGEAFF. In DNA, the CDR3 is TGTGCCAGCAGCCCACCGGGGGGCCGGGTAGGTGAAGCTTTCTTT. V is TRBV7-9 and J is TRBJ1-1, with TRBD1 as a possible D gene (6 bases). CDR3 length: 15 residues. Germline V gene sequence: CDR1 SEHNR, CDR2 FQNEAQ (reference sequence). Trimming removed 5 bases at V and 7 bases at J, with 20 bases between. Full variable domain (missing parts from reference TRBV7-9 and TRBJ1-1): DTGVSQNPRHKITKRGQNVTFRCDPISEHNRLYWYRQTLGQGPEFLTYFQNEAQLEKSRLLSDRFSAERPKGSFSTLEIQRTEQGDSAMYLCASSPPGGRVGEAFFGQGTRLTVV.

This clone occurred once. The V gene is TRBV30, the J gene TRBJ1-3, with D perhaps TRBD1 (5 bases). Trimming stripped 0 bases from V and 7 bases from J, with 10 bases between. CDR3 size: 13 residues. Looked up from germline, CDR1 is GTSNPN and CDR2 is SVGIG (reference sequence). This CDR3 is CAWSVGVWNTIYF. The CDR3 DNA reads TGTGCCTGGAGTGTAGGGGTTTGGAACACCATATATTTT.

V is TRBV13 and J is TRBJ2-1, with TRBD2 matching 8 bases. J lost 0 bases, V lost 5 bases, and 6 bases had no gene match. This CDR3 is 16 amino acids long. Looked up from germline, CDR1 is PRHDT and CDR2 is FYEKMQ (reference sequence). Written as DNA, the CDR3 is TGTGCCAGCAGCCCTGCCGGGACTAGCTCCTACAATGAGCAGTTCTTC. It is translated as CASSPAGTSSYNEQFF. Together with reference TRBV13 and TRBJ2-1, the CDR3 gives the full variable domain: AAGVIQSPRHLIKEKRETATLKCYPIPRHDTVYWYQQGPGQDPQFLISFYEKMQSDKGSIPDRFSAQQFSDYHSELNMSSLELGDSALYFCASSPAGTSSYNEQFFGPGTRLTVL.

The J gene is TRBJ1-6, the V gene TRBV18; D unresolved. V was cut by 3 bases and J by 14 bases, with 11 bases left in between. The germline gives CDR1 KGHSH, CDR2 LQKENI. This CDR3 contains 12 residues. The DNA for the CDR3 is TGTGCCAGCTCACCCCGGACTCTGACCCTCCACTTT. Encoded protein: CASSPRTLTLHF. The full variable domain, its missing parts supplied by reference TRBV18 and TRBJ1-6, is NAGVMQNPRHLVRRRGQEARLRCSPMKGHSHVYWYRQLPEEGLKFMVYLQKENIIDESGMPKERFSAEFPKEGPSILRIQQVVRGDSAAYFCASSPRTLTLHFGNGTRLTVT.

This clone was recorded once. This chain uses TRBV19 with TRBJ2-2; TRBD1 is a possible D gene (6 bases). Germline CDR1 reads LNHDA; CDR2 reads SQIVND (reference sequence). With 7 bases removed from V and 6 bases from J, the gap between germline ends came to 24 bases. The CDR3 is made up of 17 amino acids. CDR3 sequence (DNA): TGTGCCAGTACCTTCGGGATATACAGGGCCGGGCCCGGGGAGCTGTTTTTT. Translating gives CASTFGIYRAGPGELFF.

V usage is TRBV5-4 and J usage is TRBJ2-7, with 8 bases identical to TRBD2. J was trimmed by 2 bases and V by 4 bases; bases with no gene match: 8. The germline V gene encodes CDR1 SGHNT and CDR2 YYREEE (reference sequence). The CDR3 runs 15 residues. Here the CDR3 reads CASSPGTRTTYEQYF. The CDR3 nucleotides are TGTGCCAGCAGCCCCGGGACTAGGACTACCTACGAGCAGTACTTC. The full variable domain, with the rest looked up from reference TRBV5-4 and TRBJ2-7, is ETGVTQSPTHLIKTRGQQVTLRCSSQSGHNTVSWYQQALGQGPQFIFQYYREEENGRGNFPPRFSGLQFPNYSSELNVNALELDDSALYLCASSPGTRTTYEQYFGPGTRLTVT.

The chain uses TRBV19 and TRBJ1-5; weak D call: TRBD1 (5 bases). The CDR3 is 17 residues long. CDR1 and CDR2 (germline): LNHDA, SQIVND (reference sequence). V was cut by 4 bases and J by 1 base, with 17 bases left in between. The CDR3 DNA reads TGTGCCAGTAGTAACCCCATTCGGGGGGGGAGCAATCAGCCCCAGCATTTT. Protein product: CASSNPIRGGSNQPQHF.

This clone is a singleton in its sample. The gene calls are TRBV9 and TRBJ2-1; 9 nucleotides match TRBD2. The length of the CDR3 is 18 residues. J lost 6 bases, V lost 0 bases, and 13 bases had no gene match. Germline V gives CDR1 SGDLS, CDR2 YYNGEE. The CDR3 spells CASSVDPSPSGTINEQFF. In DNA form, the CDR3 reads TGTGCCAGCAGCGTAGACCCCTCTCCTAGCGGGACTATCAATGAGCAGTTCTTC.

CDR3: CASSFSVQGGADTQYF. In DNA, the CDR3 is TGTGCCAGCAGTTTTTCCGTACAGGGAGGGGCAGATACGCAGTATTTT. The V call is TRBV28, the J call TRBJ2-3; tentatively, D is TRBD2 (7 bases). The CDR3 has 16 residues. V lost 3 bases and J lost 4, with 17 bases in between. CDR1 MDHEN and CDR2 SYDVKM come from the germline V gene. The full variable domain, its missing parts supplied by reference TRBV28 and TRBJ2-3, is DVKVTQSSRYLVKRTGEKVFLECVQDMDHENMFWYRQDPGLGLRLIYFSYDVKMKEKGDIPEGYSVSREKKERFSLILESASTNQTSMYLCASSFSVQGGADTQYFGPGTRLTVL.

The chain is built from TRBV12-3 or TRBV12-4 and TRBJ1-1; D call uncertain. The length of the CDR3 is 13 residues. V lost 6 bases to trimming and J lost 5 bases, with 13 bases between them. CDR3 sequence (DNA): TGTGCCAGCAGGCCCAAGATAGGGACTGAAGCTTTCTTT. It is translated as CASRPKIGTEAFF.

Only a few counts were recorded for this clone. The chain couples TRBV5-1 to TRBJ1-6, with 7 bases lining up with TRBD1. This CDR3 spans 12 amino acids. The V and J ends lost 5 bases and 10 bases, in that order; junction bases with no gene match: 3. Looked up from germline, CDR1 is SGHRS and CDR2 is YFSETQ. CDR3 loop: CASRVGQSPLHF. For the CDR3, the DNA is TGCGCCAGCAGGGTGGGACAGTCACCCCTCCACTTT.

The rearrangement joins TRBV6-4 to TRBJ2-3; D gene uncertain. V was clipped by 3 bases and J by 0 bases, with 7 bases between them. Germline V gene data show CDR1 as MRHNA and CDR2 as SNTAGT. The CDR3 contains 14 residues. The DNA of the CDR3 is TGTGCCAGCAGTGAAGGACCTAGCACAGATACGCAGTATTTT. Amino acid sequence: CASSEGPSTDTQYF.

This rearrangement joins TRBV10-2 to TRBJ2-1; D gene unclear. The CDR3 runs 14 residues. Germline values: CDR1 WSHSY, CDR2 SAAADI. V lost 10 bases to trimming and J lost 2 bases, with 15 bases between them. The CDR3 DNA reads as TGCGCCACCAGAGAGAGGTGGACCTACAATGAGCAGTTCTTC. Translation gives CATRERWTYNEQFF.

The chain links TRBV18 to TRBJ2-1, with 9 bases fitting TRBD2. CDR3 length equals 17 residues. The ends lost 0 bases at V and 1 base at J; junction bases unmatched: 4. CDR1 and CDR2 (germline): KGHSH, LQKENI. DNA for the CDR3: TGTGCCAGCTCACCACCCGTTGGACTAGCGTCCTACAATGAGCAGTTCTTC. Encoded protein: CASSPPVGLASYNEQFF.

The chain carries TRBV28 and TRBJ1-5; D remains unclear. The CDR3 spans 12 residues. Trimming left V 7 bases short and J 7 bases short, with 11 bases between. The germline gives CDR1 MDHEN, CDR2 SYDVKM. CDR3 DNA sequence: TGTGCCAGCATGGAGGTTCGGCAGCCCCAGCATTTT. It specifies CASMEVRQPQHF.

The chain has TRBV28 and TRBJ2-5; unclear D gene. Germline values: CDR1 MDHEN, CDR2 SYDVKM. The CDR3 extends over 12 amino acids. The V gene lost 3 bases and the J gene lost 5 bases, with 7 bases spanning the gap. CDR3 sequence: CASSLVGETQYF. The CDR3 nucleotides read TGTGCCAGCAGTTTGGTGGGGGAGACCCAGTACTTC.

The chain joins TRBV6-5 to TRBJ1-1, with 8 bases that match TRBD1. The V segment lost 2 bases and the J segment 7 bases; nucleotides outside the gene matches: 3. The CDR3 contains 13 residues. Germline V gene data show CDR1 as MNHEY and CDR2 as SVGAGI. The CDR3 reads CASSYTTGVEAFF. The CDR3 nucleotides read TGTGCCAGCAGTTACACGACAGGGGTTGAAGCTTTCTTT.

V is TRBV7-9 and J is TRBJ2-7; D is undetermined. Looked up from germline, CDR1 is SEHNR and CDR2 is FQNEAQ (reference sequence). CDR3 length: 13 amino acids. Trimming took 5 bases from V and 3 from J, leaving 11 bases between them. The CDR3 DNA follows: TGTGCCAGCAGCAGGATGATCGGCTACGAGCAGTACTTC. This translates into CASSRMIGYEQYF.

The chain links TRBV7-3 to TRBJ2-5; the D gene is possibly TRBD1 (6 bases). This CDR3 region has 17 residues. V dropped 2 bases and J dropped 4 bases, with 20 bases sitting between them. Germline V CDR1 and CDR2: SGHTA, FQGTGA. CDR3 coding DNA: TGTGCCAGCAGCTTATTCCCGGACAGACGTAATAGAGAGACCCAGTACTTC. Protein product: CASSLFPDRRNRETQYF.

The chain uses TRBV12-3 or TRBV12-4 and TRBJ2-3, with D possibly being TRBD1 or TRBD2 (5 bases each). This CDR3 contains 13 residues. Trimming shortened V by 7 bases and J by 5 bases, and 13 bases separated the two germline ends. The CDR3 spells CASNSGGGDTQYF. DNA for the CDR3: TGTGCCAGCAACTCGGGTGGGGGAGATACGCAGTATTTT.

CDR3 in DNA: TGTGCCAGCAGTGCGGCGGGAGGTGGTCCCGGGCAGCCCCAGCATTTT. Encoded protein: CASSAAGGGPGQPQHF. The chain is built from TRBV28 and TRBJ1-5; D gene unclear. V was pared by 5 bases and J by 7 bases, with 21 bases between. Germline CDR1 reads MDHEN; CDR2 reads SYDVKM. The CDR3 loop spans 16 amino acids.

This CDR3 reads CASSNQPQHF. CDR3 in DNA: TGTGCCAGCAGCAATCAGCCCCAGCATTTT. The chain links TRBV9 to TRBJ1-5; D is unclear. CDR1 is SGDLS, CDR2 YYNGEE, per germline. This CDR3 has 10 residues. With 4 bases removed from V and 4 bases from J, the gap between germline ends came to 0 bases.

The chain joins TRBV30 to TRBJ2-2; D uncertain. V lost 3 bases to trimming and J lost 6 bases, with 8 bases between them. CDR1 GTSNPN and CDR2 SVGIG come from the germline V gene (reference sequence). The CDR3 length is 12 residues. The CDR3 DNA is TGTGCCTGGAGCCCAGGATCCGGGGAGCTGTTTTTT. Amino acid sequence: CAWSPGSGELFF.

This clone showed up just once. This chain joins TRBV19 and TRBJ1-2, with a weak D call TRBD1 (5 bases). Germline lookup yields CDR1 LNHDA and CDR2 SQIVND (reference sequence). Trimming stripped 5 bases from V and 2 bases from J, with 12 bases between. This CDR3 region has 14 residues. The CDR3 is CASSPGTVNYGYTF. DNA of the CDR3: TGTGCCAGTAGTCCCGGGACGGTAAACTATGGCTACACCTTC.

This sequence joins TRBV19 and TRBJ2-7; 11 bases match TRBD2. The CDR3 length is 16 residues. Germline CDR1 and CDR2: LNHDA and SQIVND (reference sequence). Unmatched junction bases numbered 6, after V lost 2 bases and J lost 3 bases. CDR3 sequence (DNA): TGTGCCAGTAGTATAACTAGCGGGGGATCTCTCTACGAGCAGTACTTC. This translates into CASSITSGGSLYEQYF.

The chain has TRBV3-1 (or the pseudogene TRBV3-2) and TRBJ2-7; D is perhaps TRBD1 or TRBD2 (5 bases each). CDR1 is LGHDT, CDR2 YNNKEL, per germline (reference sequence). This CDR3 has 13 residues. The V and J ends lost 9 bases and 3 bases respectively, with 15 bases between them. The CDR3 DNA follows: TGTGCCAGTTCCCGGGGACGCAGCTACGAGCAGTACTTC. The encoded protein is CASSRGRSYEQYF.

The V gene is TRBV19, the J gene TRBJ1-1, with 7 bases identical to TRBD1. The germline V gene has CDR1 LNHDA and CDR2 SQIVND (reference sequence). The CDR3 loop spans 17 amino acids. The V and J ends lost 3 bases and 3 bases, in that order; junction bases with no gene match: 13. CDR3 DNA: TGTGCCAGTAGTATCGGTGGGAACAGGGGTTATTACACTGAAGCTTTCTTT. Protein product: CASSIGGNRGYYTEAFF.